The 3 T cell receptor beta chains presented below share a single source sample, sequenced in a study of T cell changes during pregnancy in multiple sclerosis (dated by TCRdb to about 2019). The library came from the immunoSEQ multiplex PCR assay. As stored in TCRdb, this immuneACCESS dataset retains in-frame rearrangements with V and J assigned. A fraction of the clones does not appear; measured against another copy, unresolved V genes explain less than half of the discrepancy, and the remainder lacks a known reason. For this sample there are under 65,000 clones; 80% to 95% appear just once. The ten largest clones represent roughly 1.4% of the sample. This specimen consisted of peripheral blood, obtained in the second trimester of pregnancy. The source of these receptors is a female donor with multiple sclerosis, enrolled in a pregnancy study.

The chain is built from TRBV5-1 and TRBJ1-5; maybe TRBD1 (6 bases). Germline lookup yields CDR1 SGHRS and CDR2 YFSETQ. V lost 2 bases and J lost 3, with 21 bases in between. The CDR3 consists of 18 residues. The CDR3 sequence: CASSLILPRGFPNQPQHF. The CDR3 region has the DNA TGCGCCAGCAGCTTAATCCTCCCCAGGGGTTTCCCCAATCAGCCCCAGCATTTT.

The gene calls are TRBV6-5 and TRBJ1-5, with 10 bases that match TRBD1. This CDR3 spans 15 amino acids. The ends lost 5 bases at V and 9 bases at J; junction bases unmatched: 10. Looked up from germline, CDR1 is MNHEY and CDR2 is SVGAGI. The CDR3 bases are TGTGCCAGCAGTCCGGGACAGGGGATTCTCCGGCCCCAGCATTTT. Protein sequence: CASSPGQGILRPQHF.

The chain has TRBV30 and TRBJ1-3, with 7 bases aligning to TRBD1. The germline CDR1 and CDR2 sequences are GTSNPN and SVGIG (reference sequence). The CDR3 extends over 15 amino acids. V lost 3 bases, J lost 0 bases, and 5 bases stayed unmatched. Written as DNA, the CDR3 is TGTGCCTGGAGATTACAGGGGACCTCTGGAAACACCATATATTTT. This gives the protein CAWRLQGTSGNTIYF.